Listed below are T cell receptor beta chains from one sample, sequenced in a study of cytomegalovirus exposure and HLA in healthy donors. Generated by immunoSEQ multiplex PCR, the TCRdb table keeps only in-frame clones and is missing some. Here the sample spans about 160,000 clones, 82% being singletons. Sequencing was done on a sample of PBMCs. The receptor set was obtained from a girl under 10 years old in good health and CMV-seropositive. Both conserved end residues are part of each CDR3. The D gene is left open where the match is weak. Size is omitted from some rows. Given values are once, few, many or a class for expanded clones.

V: TRBV2
J: TRBJ2-1
D: NA
size: NA
DNA: TGTGCCAGCAGGGTCTCAGGAGGTAGACGCAATGAGCAGTTCTTC
CDR3: CASRVSGGRRNEQFF

V: TRBV5-4
J: TRBJ1-3
D: NA
size: NA
DNA: TGTGCCAGCAGCGCGACCACAGTCTCTGGAAACACCATATATTTT
CDR3: CASSATTVSGNTIYF

V: TRBV11-1
J: TRBJ2-1
D: TRBD2
size: NA
DNA: TGTGCCAGCAGCACCCAGGGACTAGCGGGAGTGGATGAGCAGTTCTTC
CDR3: CASSTQGLAGVDEQFF

V: TRBV5-5
J: TRBJ2-7
D: TRBD2
size: NA
DNA: TGTGCCAGCAGCTCCCTTAGCGGGAGTCAATCCTACGAGCAGTACTTC
CDR3: CASSSLSGSQSYEQYF

V: TRBV7-9
J: TRBJ1-1
D: TRBD1
size: NA
DNA: TGTTCCAGCAGCTTGGGCGGGACAGGAGCTTTCTTT
CDR3: CSSSLGGTGAFF

V: TRBV7-3
J: TRBJ1-5
D: NA
size: NA
DNA: TGTGCCAGCAGGCCGACAAGGGGTGATCAGCCCCAGCATTTT
CDR3: CASRPTRGDQPQHF

V: TRBV5-1
J: TRBJ1-1
D: TRBD1
size: NA
DNA: TGCGCCAGCAGCAAAGGGACAGCGGACACTGAAGCTTTCTTT
CDR3: CASSKGTADTEAFF

V: TRBV27
J: TRBJ2-1
D: TRBD2
size: NA
DNA: TGTGCCAGCAGTTTATCCCTTAGCGGGAGACCCGCCAATGAGCAGTTCTTC
CDR3: CASSLSLSGRPANEQFF

V: TRBV5-6
J: TRBJ1-1
D: NA
size: NA
DNA: TGTGCCAGCAGCTTGAGCCAGGGAACATATGAAGCTTTCTTT
CDR3: CASSLSQGTYEAFF

V: TRBV5-6
J: TRBJ2-1
D: TRBD1
size: NA
DNA: TGTGCCAGCAGCTCCCGGGACAGGTCCTATGAGCAGTTCTTC
CDR3: CASSSRDRSYEQFF

V: TRBV7-9
J: TRBJ2-7
D: NA
size: NA
DNA: TGTGCCAGCAGCTTAAGTCGACTCTCCTACGAGCAGTACTTC
CDR3: CASSLSRLSYEQYF

V: TRBV28
J: TRBJ2-7
D: NA
size: NA
DNA: TGTGCCAGCAGTTTATGGGCAGGGTCATCCTACGAGCAGTACTTC
CDR3: CASSLWAGSSYEQYF

V: TRBV19
J: TRBJ2-1
D: NA
size: few
DNA: TGTGCCAGTAGTACCCAGAACAATGAGCAGTTCTTC
CDR3: CASSTQNNEQFF

V: TRBV28
J: TRBJ2-2
D: NA
size: NA
DNA: TGTGCCAGCAGTTCGGGGGTGGAGACCGGGGAGCTGTTTTTT
CDR3: CASSSGVETGELFF

V: TRBV2
J: TRBJ2-7
D: TRBD1
size: NA
DNA: TGTGCCAGCACCGACAGGGGAAACTACGAGCAGTACTTC
CDR3: CASTDRGNYEQYF

V: TRBV30
J: TRBJ1-5
D: TRBD1
size: NA
DNA: TGTGCCTGGAGTGTTCCAACTACAGGGGGTCAGCCCCAGCATTTT
CDR3: CAWSVPTTGGQPQHF

V: TRBV5-1
J: TRBJ2-1
D: TRBD2
size: NA
DNA: TGCGCCAGCAGCTTGGGCGGGAGGAATGAGCAGTTCTTC
CDR3: CASSLGGRNEQFF

V: TRBV27
J: TRBJ2-3
D: NA
size: NA
DNA: TGTGCCAGCAGTTCAAGGACGGGAAGCACAGATACGCAGTATTTT
CDR3: CASSSRTGSTDTQYF

V: TRBV5-1
J: TRBJ1-4
D: TRBD1
size: NA
DNA: TGCGCCAGCAGCTTCCCGGACAGGAATGAAAAACTGTTTTTT
CDR3: CASSFPDRNEKLFF

V: TRBV28
J: TRBJ2-1
D: NA
size: NA
DNA: TGTGCCAGCAGTTCGGACAGCTACAATGAGCAGTTCTTC
CDR3: CASSSDSYNEQFF

V: TRBV4-2
J: TRBJ1-1
D: TRBD1
size: NA
DNA: TGTGCCAGCAGCCACCTTCAACCCGGGACAGGGCTTGGGAACACTGAAGCTTTCTTT
CDR3: CASSHLQPGTGLGNTEAFF

V: TRBV30
J: TRBJ2-7
D: TRBD2
size: NA
DNA: TGTGCCTGGAGCGGACTAGCGGGAGTGGGCGAGCAGTACTTC
CDR3: CAWSGLAGVGEQYF

V: TRBV2
J: TRBJ2-1
D: TRBD2
size: NA
DNA: TGTGCCAGCATCCCGGGACTAGGGGACTACAATGAGCAGTTCTTC
CDR3: CASIPGLGDYNEQFF

V: TRBV6-1
J: TRBJ2-7
D: NA
size: few
DNA: TGTGCCAGCAGTGAAAGGGGTTGGCTGGGGGAGCAGTACTTC
CDR3: CASSERGWLGEQYF

V: TRBV28
J: TRBJ1-2
D: NA
size: NA
DNA: TGTGCCAGCAGTTTCCCTTTGACAGGTTTCACGGACTATGGCTACACCTTC
CDR3: CASSFPLTGFTDYGYTF

V: TRBV27
J: TRBJ2-6
D: NA
size: once
DNA: TGTGCCAGCACCCTCTCTGGGGCCAACGTCCTGACTTTC
CDR3: CASTLSGANVLTF

V: TRBV27
J: TRBJ2-1
D: TRBD2
size: NA
DNA: TGTGCCAGCAGTCTACAGACTAGCGGGAGCCTTAATGAGCAGTTCTTC
CDR3: CASSLQTSGSLNEQFF

V: TRBV5-4
J: TRBJ1-1
D: TRBD1
size: NA
DNA: TGTGCCAGCAGCTCGACCTCCAGACAGGGTGGAACTGAAGCTTTCTTT
CDR3: CASSSTSRQGGTEAFF

V: TRBV2
J: TRBJ2-5
D: NA
size: NA
DNA: TGTGCCAGCAGGTACTACGGTTACCAAGAGACCCAGTACTTC
CDR3: CASRYYGYQETQYF

V: TRBV6-6
J: TRBJ2-4
D: TRBD1
size: NA
DNA: TGTGCCAGCAGAAAACAGGGGTTGCTAGGAAACATTCAGTACTTC
CDR3: CASRKQGLLGNIQYF

V: TRBV7-9
J: TRBJ1-2
D: TRBD1
size: NA
DNA: TGTACCAGCAGCTTGGACAGGGCTGGCTACACCTTC
CDR3: CTSSLDRAGYTF

V: TRBV11-2
J: TRBJ2-3
D: TRBD2
size: NA
DNA: TGTGCCAGCAGCGGGGCGACTAGCTCGGGCACAGATACGCAGTATTTT
CDR3: CASSGATSSGTDTQYF

V: TRBV30
J: TRBJ2-7
D: TRBD1
size: NA
DNA: TGTGCCTGGAGTGTACTAGATCCAGGGGGCAACGAGCAGTACTTC
CDR3: CAWSVLDPGGNEQYF

V: TRBV5-4
J: TRBJ2-1
D: NA
size: NA
DNA: TGTGCCAGCAGCTCTAGCGTGGCCTCCTACAATGAGCAGTTCTTC
CDR3: CASSSSVASYNEQFF

V: TRBV6-5
J: TRBJ2-1
D: TRBD2
size: few
DNA: TGTGCCAGCAGCCCTAGCGGGAGGGCCAGTGAGCAGTTCTTC
CDR3: CASSPSGRASEQFF

V: TRBV19
J: TRBJ1-5
D: NA
size: NA
DNA: TGTGCCAGTACTGTGGAGGTTCGACAGCCCCAGCATTTT
CDR3: CASTVEVRQPQHF

V: TRBV5-1
J: TRBJ1-3
D: TRBD1
size: NA
DNA: TGCGCCAGCAGCAGGGGGCAGACTGGAAACACCATATATTTT
CDR3: CASSRGQTGNTIYF

V: TRBV29-1
J: TRBJ2-5
D: TRBD2
size: NA
DNA: TGCAGCGTCTTAGCGGGATTGTGGGAGACCCAGTACTTC
CDR3: CSVLAGLWETQYF

V: TRBV7-6
J: TRBJ2-5
D: NA
size: few
DNA: TGTGCCAGCAGCTTAGCGGTCTATCGGGAGACCCAGTACTTC
CDR3: CASSLAVYRETQYF